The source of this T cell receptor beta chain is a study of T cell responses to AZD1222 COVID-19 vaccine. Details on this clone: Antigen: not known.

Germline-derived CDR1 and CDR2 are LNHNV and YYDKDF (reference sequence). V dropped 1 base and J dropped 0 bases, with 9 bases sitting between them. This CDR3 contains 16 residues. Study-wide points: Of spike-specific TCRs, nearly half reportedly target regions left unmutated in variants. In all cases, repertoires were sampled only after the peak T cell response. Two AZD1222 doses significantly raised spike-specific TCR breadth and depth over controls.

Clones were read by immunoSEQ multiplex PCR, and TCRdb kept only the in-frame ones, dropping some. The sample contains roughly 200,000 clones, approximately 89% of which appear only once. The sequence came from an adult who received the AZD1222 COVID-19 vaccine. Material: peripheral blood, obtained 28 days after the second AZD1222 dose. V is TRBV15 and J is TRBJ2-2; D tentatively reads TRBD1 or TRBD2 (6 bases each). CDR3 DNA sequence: TGTGCCACCAGCAGAGCGGGGGCAGCGAACACCGGGGAGCTGTTTTTT. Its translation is CATSRAGAANTGELFF.